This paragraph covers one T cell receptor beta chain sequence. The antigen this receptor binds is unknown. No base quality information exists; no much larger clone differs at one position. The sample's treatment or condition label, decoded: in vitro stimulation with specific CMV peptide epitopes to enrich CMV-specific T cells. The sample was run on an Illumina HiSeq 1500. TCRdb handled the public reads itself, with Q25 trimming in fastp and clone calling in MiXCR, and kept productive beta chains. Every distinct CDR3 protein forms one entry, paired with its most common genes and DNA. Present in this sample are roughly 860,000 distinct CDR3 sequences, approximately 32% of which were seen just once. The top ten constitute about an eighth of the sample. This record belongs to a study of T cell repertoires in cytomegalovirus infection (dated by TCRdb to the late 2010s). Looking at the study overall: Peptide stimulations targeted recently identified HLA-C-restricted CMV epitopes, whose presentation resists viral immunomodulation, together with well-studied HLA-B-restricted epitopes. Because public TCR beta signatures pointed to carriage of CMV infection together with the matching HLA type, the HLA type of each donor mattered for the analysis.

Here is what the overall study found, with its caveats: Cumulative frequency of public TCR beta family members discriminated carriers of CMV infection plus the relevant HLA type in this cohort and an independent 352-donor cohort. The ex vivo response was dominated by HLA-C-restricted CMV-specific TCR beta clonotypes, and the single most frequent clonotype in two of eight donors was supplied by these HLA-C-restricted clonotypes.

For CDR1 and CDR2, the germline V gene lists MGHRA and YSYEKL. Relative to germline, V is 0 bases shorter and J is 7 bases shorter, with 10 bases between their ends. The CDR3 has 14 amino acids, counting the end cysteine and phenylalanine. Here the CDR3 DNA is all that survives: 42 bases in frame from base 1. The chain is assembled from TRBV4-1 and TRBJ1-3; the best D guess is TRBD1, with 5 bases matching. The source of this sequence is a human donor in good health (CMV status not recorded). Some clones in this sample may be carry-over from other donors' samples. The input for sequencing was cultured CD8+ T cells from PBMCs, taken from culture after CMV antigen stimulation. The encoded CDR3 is CASSQDRGENTIYF. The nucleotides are TGCGCCAGCAGCCAAGATCGAGGGGAGAACACCATATATTTT.